Below, 11 T cell receptor beta chains from the same sample are listed, as sequenced in a study of T cell clonality in common variable immunodeficiency. Only in-frame clones appear in the TCRdb table, and some are missing; sequencing was by immunoSEQ multiplex PCR. Observed in the sample are about 60,000 clones, none of them singletons. Sequenced sample: peripheral blood mononuclear cells. These receptor sequences come from a person aged 18 to 75 in good health.

This clone was seen repeatedly, ten times or more. The sequenced fragment ends 3 residues before the CDR3 boundary, so the rest is inferred from the germline J gene. V gene TRBV28 combines with J gene TRBJ2-5; 7 bases fit TRBD2. CDR3 length equals 14 residues. V gave up 3 bases and J gave up 4 bases; unmatched junction bases: 5. Germline CDR1 MDHEN, CDR2 SYDVKM. CDR3 residues: CASSFPWGGETQYF. The covered CDR3 bases are TGTGCCAGCAGTTTCCCTTGGGGGGGAGAGACC.

This clone was recorded many times. The sequence runs out 3 residues before the end of the CDR3; the remainder is reconstructed from the germline J gene. The J gene is TRBJ2-2, the V gene TRBV30; TRBD2 aligns across 9 bases. CDR3 length: 16 residues. Germline lookup yields CDR1 GTSNPN and CDR2 SVGIG (reference sequence). V lost 1 base and J lost 1; bases outside the gene matches: 4. Partial CDR3 DNA: TGTGCCTGGAGTGGCTGGACTAGCGAGAACACCGGGGAG. Translating gives CAWSGWTSENTGE. In full, the CDR3 reads CAWSGWTSENTGELFF.

This clone came up many times. The CDR3 is cut off 3 residues early in the read; its end comes from the germline J gene. V is TRBV6-2 or TRBV6-3 and J is TRBJ1-1; TRBD1 agrees at 7 bases. The CDR3 has 15 residues. CDR1 is MNHEY and CDR2 is SVGEGT in the germline V gene. Trimming at V came to 4 bases and at J to 1 base, leaving 6 bases not matched to a gene. CDR3 sequence reads: CASSSQDRRNTEAFF. The sequenced CDR3 bases are TGTGCCAGCAGTTCTCAGGACAGGAGGAACACTGAA.

The sample holds many counts of this clone. The CDR3 end falls 3 residues outside the read, so it is completed with the germline J gene. The genes are TRBV30 and TRBJ2-2; no reliable D call. From germline, CDR1 is GTSNPN and CDR2 SVGIG (reference sequence). CDR3 length equals 15 residues. V was cut by 0 bases and J by 5 bases, with 13 bases left in between. The part of the CDR3 DNA that was read is TGTGCCTGGAGTGTCGGTCCCCCGGGTACCGGGGAG. As protein: CAWSVGPPGTGE. The whole CDR3 sequence reads CAWSVGPPGTGELFF.

This clone was counted many times. The read ends 3 residues shy of where the CDR3 ends; the end is completed using the germline J gene. The J gene is TRBJ2-2, the V gene TRBV10-3; D call uncertain. The CDR3 is made up of 13 amino acids. From germline, CDR1 is ENHRY and CDR2 SYGVKD. The germline V and J ends were trimmed by 7 bases and 6 bases, with 12 bases remaining between them. The covered CDR3 bases are TGTGCCATCAAGGAAGGGCAGGCCGGGGAG. Its protein is CAIKEGQAGE. The entire CDR3 protein reads CAIKEGQAGELFF.

This clone was seen ten or more times. The read is 3 residues too short to cover the CDR3 end, so that end is filled in from the germline J gene. This chain uses TRBV19 with TRBJ1-5; perhaps TRBD1 as D (5 bases). Trimming took off 5 bases at V and 0 bases at J, with 11 bases between the two ends. This CDR3 comprises 15 residues. The germline CDR1 and CDR2 sequences are LNHDA and SQIVND (reference sequence). Incomplete CDR3 DNA: TGTGCCAGTAGTCAACAGGAATATAGCAATCAGCCC. Its protein product is CASSQQEYSNQP. The entire CDR3 protein reads CASSQQEYSNQPQHF.

This clone was found many times. The read terminates 3 residues before the CDR3 end, so the remaining end is supplied by the germline J gene. The chain carries TRBV20-1 and TRBJ2-5; 9 bases are a match to TRBD1. Germline values: CDR1 DFQATT, CDR2 SNEGSKA (reference sequence). V lost 6 bases to trimming and J lost 4 bases; unmatched junction nucleotides: 6. This CDR3 has 13 residues. This CDR3 reads CSAPDRGRETQYF. CDR3 DNA, as far as it was read: TGCAGTGCCCCGGACAGGGGTCGAGAGACC.

Many counts were recorded for this clone. The read terminates 3 residues before the CDR3 end, so the remaining end is supplied by the germline J gene. The rearrangement joins TRBV24-1 to TRBJ2-7; 7 bases map to TRBD1. Germline V gene lookup returns CDR1 KGHDR and CDR2 SFDVKD. The ends lost 4 bases at V and 6 bases at J; junction bases unmatched: 8. This CDR3 has 14 amino acids. This CDR3 is CATSESTGTGEQYF. The CDR3 DNA, read in part, is TGTGCCACCAGTGAGTCGACAGGGACGGGCGAG.

This clone occurred many times. The sequence runs out 3 residues before the end of the CDR3; the remainder is reconstructed from the germline J gene. The genes are TRBV28 and TRBJ2-7; the D is unclear. Looked up from germline, CDR1 is MDHEN and CDR2 is SYDVKM. The CDR3 loop spans 13 amino acids. With 0 bases removed from V and 5 bases from J, the gap between germline ends came to 8 bases. The CDR3: CASSLWTRNEQYF. The covered CDR3 bases are TGTGCCAGCAGTTTATGGACTCGGAACGAG.

This clone was counted many times. With the read ending 3 residues before the CDR3 end, the germline J gene is used to fill in that end. J is TRBJ2-5 and V is TRBV14; the match to TRBD2 covers 7 bases. The germline CDR1 and CDR2 sequences are SGHDN and FVKESK. CDR3 size: 17 residues. CDR3 loop: CASSQEGLAASEGTQYF. The CDR3 bases that were read are TGTGCCAGCAGCCAAGAAGGGCTAGCGGCCTCGGAGGGTACC.

In this sample, this clone turned up many times. The read is 3 residues too short to cover the CDR3 end, so that end is filled in from the germline J gene. V and J are TRBV20-1 and TRBJ2-5; TRBD1 agrees at 7 bases. The V gene end was trimmed by 2 bases and the J gene end by 5 bases; junction bases not matched to a gene: 8. The CDR3 has 14 residues. Germline loops: CDR1 DFQATT, CDR2 SNEGSKA (reference sequence). CDR3 DNA (partial): TGCAGTGCTAGAAACAGACAGGGATGGGAGACC. Its protein is CSARNRQGWET. The entire CDR3 reads CSARNRQGWETQYF.